These 10 T cell receptor beta chains were sequenced from one sample in a study of control samples from healthy donors and cancer patients (dated by TCRdb to 2018 to 2020). Preparation of the library involved the immunoSEQ multiplex PCR assay. In its TCRdb copy, this immuneACCESS table keeps in-frame sequences only and misses some clones. Where compared with another copy, unresolved V genes explain less than half of these, and the others have no known cause. Within this sample are some 130,000 clones, with roughly 90% of them counted one time only. The ten top clones hold roughly 2.7% of the sample. Sequencing was carried out using blood. The source is a middle-aged man in good health.

This sequence joins TRBV5-1 and TRBJ2-1, with 8 bases identical to TRBD2. The CDR3 has 16 amino acids. The germline V gene has CDR1 SGHRS and CDR2 YFSETQ. V trimming: 3 bases; J trimming: 2 bases; junction bases outside the gene matches: 7. CDR3: CASSSISGGPYNEQFF. The CDR3 region has the DNA TGCGCCAGCAGCTCAATCAGCGGGGGCCCCTACAATGAGCAGTTCTTC.

The V gene is TRBV24-1, the J gene TRBJ1-2, with D possibly TRBD1 on 6 matching bases. V dropped 1 base and J dropped 4 bases, with 15 bases sitting between them. CDR1 KGHDR and CDR2 SFDVKD come from the germline V gene. This CDR3 comprises 16 residues. In DNA form, the CDR3 reads TGTGCCACCAGTGATTTCTGGGGGCGAACTGTCTATGGCTACACCTTC. It encodes CATSDFWGRTVYGYTF.

V gene TRBV3-1 (or the pseudogene TRBV3-2) combines with J gene TRBJ2-3, with 10 bases lining up with TRBD2. This CDR3 is 16 amino acids long. Germline CDR1 reads LGHDT; CDR2 reads YNNKEL (reference sequence). V was pared by 5 bases and J by 4 bases, with 9 bases of the junction left unmatched. CDR3 protein: CASSDSIAGGSDTQYF. The CDR3 DNA is TGTGCCAGCAGCGATTCCATAGCGGGGGGATCAGATACGCAGTATTTT.

V and J are TRBV5-1 and TRBJ1-3, with a tentative D call TRBD1 (5 bases). Trimming took off 4 bases at V and 0 bases at J, with 8 bases between the two ends. Germline lookup yields CDR1 SGHRS and CDR2 YFSETQ. The CDR3 spans 14 residues. CDR3 sequence (DNA): TGCGCCAGCAGCCCGGGGACCTCTGGAAACACCATATATTTT. It encodes CASSPGTSGNTIYF.

The CDR3 DNA follows: TGTGCCAGCAGTTATGTAGGCAGGCCGGGGCAGTACTTC. Protein sequence: CASSYVGRPGQYF. This sequence joins TRBV6-2 or TRBV6-3 and TRBJ2-7; no reliable D call. Germline loops: CDR1 MNHEY, CDR2 SVGEGT. Trimming cost V 3 bases and J 9 bases, with 15 bases left between them. The CDR3 runs 13 residues.

This chain connects TRBV5-1 to TRBJ1-2; tentatively, D is TRBD1 (6 bases). Germline V gives CDR1 SGHRS, CDR2 YFSETQ. V was trimmed by 1 base and J by 2 bases, leaving 12 bases between them. The CDR3 runs 15 residues. The CDR3 loop reads CASSLRQGHNYGYTF. Written as DNA, the CDR3 is TGCGCCAGCAGCTTGCGGCAGGGACACAACTATGGCTACACCTTC.

The rearrangement uses TRBV25-1 and TRBJ2-3, with D hard to call. The CDR3 contains 11 residues. Germline lookup yields CDR1 MGHDK and CDR2 SYGVNS. Trimming left V 7 bases short and J 6 bases short, with 8 bases between. CDR3 amino acids: CASTTSDTQYF. Written as DNA, the CDR3 is TGTGCCAGCACTACCTCGGATACGCAGTATTTT.

The chain combines TRBV23-1 with TRBJ2-3, with a tentative D call TRBD1 (6 bases). TRBV23-1 falls under the ORF class, with uncertain function. This CDR3 spans 13 amino acids. Trimming cost V 6 bases and J 3 bases, with 10 bases left between them. CDR3 region: CASRTGGTDTQYF. The DNA for the CDR3 is TGCGCCAGCAGGACAGGCGGGACAGATACGCAGTATTTT.

This chain joins TRBV18 and TRBJ2-5; D might be TRBD1 (6 bases). The CDR3 covers 15 residues. Deletions cut 1 base from V and 1 base from J, with 10 bases between. Germline V gives CDR1 KGHSH, CDR2 LQKENI. For the CDR3, the DNA is TGTGCCAGCTCACCACTTCGGGACATCCAAGAGACCCAGTACTTC. It specifies CASSPLRDIQETQYF.

The V gene is TRBV19, the J gene TRBJ1-2; the match to TRBD1 covers 9 bases. Germline V CDR1 and CDR2: LNHDA, SQIVND (reference sequence). V lost 2 bases, J lost 7 bases, and 11 bases stayed unmatched. This CDR3 is 16 amino acids long. The CDR3 DNA reads TGTGCCAGTAGTATATCAGCGGACAGGGGTGTGTTTGGCTACACCTTC. Protein: CASSISADRGVFGYTF. Full variable domain (outside the CDR3, taken from reference TRBV19 and TRBJ1-2): DGGITQSPKYLFRKEGQNVTLSCEQNLNHDAMYWYRQDPGQGLRLIYYSQIVNDFQKGDIAEGYSVSREKKESFPLTVTSAQKNPTAFYLCASSISADRGVFGYTFGSGTRLTVV.